The 28 T cell receptor beta chains in this list originate from one sample, sequenced in a study of blood T cells in healthy people across ages. With a J-beta primer mix and a sample-barcoded 5' primer, a second PCR ran about 7 to 11 cycles. TCRdb processed the 5' RACE reads anew with MiXCR; each CDR3 protein has one entry. In the table there are some 1,800,000 distinct CDR3 sequences, roughly two fifths of which are singletons. Sequencing was performed on blood. The receptors originated from a human donor in good health.

This clonotype has a handful of counts. V and J are TRBV19 and TRBJ2-5; 12 bases are shared with TRBD2. The CDR3 consists of 15 residues. CDR1 is LNHDA and CDR2 is SQIVND in the germline V gene (reference sequence). V shed 7 bases and J 5 bases; nucleotides not matched to a gene: 8. CDR3 nucleotide sequence: TGTGCCAGTACCGCTAGCGGGGGGGCGATTGAGACCCAGTACTTC. Residues: CASTASGGAIETQYF.

This clonotype has ten or more counts. This chain joins TRBV7-2 and TRBJ1-2, with 8 bases fitting TRBD1. The CDR3 covers 13 residues. J was trimmed by 4 bases and V by 3 bases; bases with no gene match: 1. CDR1 and CDR2 (germline): SGHTA, FQGNSA. CDR3 in DNA: TGTGCCAGCAGCTTGGACAGGGTCTATGGCTACACCTTC. It translates to CASSLDRVYGYTF.

The rearrangement joins TRBV29-1 to TRBJ2-1, with unresolved D. The CDR3 is 10 amino acids. The V and J ends lost 6 bases and 5 bases respectively, with 5 bases between them. Germline loops: CDR1 SQVTM, CDR2 ANQGSEA. The CDR3 region is CSVRNNEQFF. DNA for the CDR3: TGCAGCGTCCGTAACAATGAGCAGTTCTTC.

Only a few counts were recorded for this clonotype. V and J are TRBV11-3 and TRBJ2-4; perhaps TRBD2 as D (7 bases). This CDR3 is 14 amino acids long. The germline V gene has CDR1 SGHNT and CDR2 YENEEA. The ends were cut back, 2 bases at V and 6 bases at J, with 11 bases in the middle. The CDR3 loop reads CASSLRGASNIQYF. The CDR3 DNA reads TGTGCCAGCAGCTTACGGGGGGCCTCAAACATTCAGTACTTC. Full variable domain (remainder filled in from reference TRBV11-3 and TRBJ2-4): EAGVVQSPRYKIIEKKQPVAFWCNPISGHNTLYWYLQNLGQGPELLIRYENEEAVDDSQLPKDRFSAERLKGVDSTLKIQPAELGDSAVYLCASSLRGASNIQYFGAGTRLSVL.

The V and J genes are TRBV20-1 and TRBJ1-2; D is uncertain. The CDR3 covers 14 residues. Trimming left V 3 bases short and J 5 bases short, with 16 bases between. Germline V gene data show CDR1 as DFQATT and CDR2 as SNEGSKA (reference sequence). The CDR3 DNA reads TGCAGTGCTAGTAGGTTGCAAGTGGGGTATGGCTACACCTTC. Protein product: CSASRLQVGYGYTF.

The CDR3 sequence is CASTKLQGGTEAFF. CDR3 nucleotide sequence: TGTGCCAGCACAAAACTACAGGGAGGGACTGAAGCTTTCTTT. The chain links TRBV27 to TRBJ1-1; a possible D gene is TRBD1 (6 bases). The CDR3 extends over 14 amino acids. The germline V gene has CDR1 MNHEY and CDR2 SMNVEV (reference sequence). V was trimmed by 7 bases and J by 5 bases, leaving 17 bases between them.

The chain couples TRBV29-1 to TRBJ1-1; tentative D call: TRBD1 (5 bases). Trimming removed 1 base from V and 6 bases from J, with 12 bases in between. CDR1 SQVTM and CDR2 ANQGSEA come from the germline V gene. The CDR3 is made up of 13 amino acids. The CDR3 region has the DNA TGCAGCGTTGAAGTCAGTTGGGGCGCTGAAGCTTTCTTT. Amino acids: CSVEVSWGAEAFF. The variable domain in full, with the rest retrieved from reference TRBV29-1 and TRBJ1-1, is SAVISQKPSRDICQRGTSLTIQCQVDSQVTMMFWYRQQPGQSLTLIATANQGSEATYESGFVIDKFPISRPNLTFSTLTVSNMSPEDSSIYLCSVEVSWGAEAFFGQGTRLTVV.

This clonotype was found a few times. The chain carries TRBV7-2 and TRBJ2-5; D might be TRBD1 (6 bases). V shed 2 bases and J shed 0 bases, with 16 bases lying between them. Germline CDR1 SGHTA, CDR2 FQGNSA. This CDR3 region has 17 residues. The CDR3 loop reads CASSLWSGAEYQETQYF. CDR3 nucleotide sequence: TGTGCCAGCAGCTTATGGTCAGGGGCCGAGTACCAAGAGACCCAGTACTTC.

The rearrangement links TRBV6-6 to TRBJ2-3; 8 bases fit TRBD2. V lost 2 bases and J lost 5; bases outside the gene matches: 9. The CDR3 totals 16 residues. CDR1 and CDR2 from the germline V gene are MNHNY and SVGAGI (reference sequence). CDR3 sequence reads: CASSYVGGASKDTQYF. The CDR3 coding sequence is TGTGCCAGCAGTTACGTCGGGGGGGCATCAAAAGATACGCAGTATTTT.

The chain links TRBV2 to TRBJ2-4; the D call may be TRBD1 or TRBD2 (6 bases each). The J call is uncertain, as TRBJ2-7 better fits the DNA end. Looked up from germline, CDR1 is SNHLY and CDR2 is FYNNEI. CDR3 length: 16 residues. The CDR3 here is CASRNPQDRGRDEQYF. The CDR3 DNA sequence: TGTGCCAGCAGGAACCCCCAGGACCGGGGGCGGGACGAGCAGTACTTC.

The V and J genes are TRBV20-1 and TRBJ1-2; D is unresolved. This CDR3 spans 14 amino acids. From germline, CDR1 is DFQATT and CDR2 SNEGSKA (reference sequence). The V end lost 4 bases, the J end lost 5 bases, and 17 bases lay between the germline ends. The CDR3 nucleotides read TGCAGTGCTAAAGAGGCACAGAGACTTTATGGCTACACCTTC. Protein sequence: CSAKEAQRLYGYTF.

The gene calls are TRBV11-2 and TRBJ2-7; D is perhaps TRBD2 (6 bases). CDR1 is SGHAT and CDR2 is FQNNGV in the germline V gene. The V gene lost 1 base and the J gene lost 3 bases, with 13 bases spanning the gap. The CDR3 is 15 residues long. The CDR3 loop is CASSLGGLGSYEQYF. The DNA for the CDR3 is TGTGCCAGCAGCTTAGGAGGTCTCGGGAGCTACGAGCAGTACTTC.

This chain uses TRBV2 with TRBJ1-2, with TRBD1 matching 9 bases. Germline V gene lookup returns CDR1 SNHLY and CDR2 FYNNEI. The trim removed 6 bases at V and 7 bases at J, leaving 9 bases unmatched. The CDR3 has 14 amino acids. The CDR3 sequence: CASSYGTGLGGYTF. The CDR3 DNA follows: TGTGCCAGCAGCTACGGGACAGGGCTTGGTGGCTACACCTTC.

This clonotype was recorded many times. V and J are TRBV5-1 and TRBJ1-2; 10 bases fit TRBD1. Germline CDR1 reads SGHRS; CDR2 reads YFSETQ. The CDR3 consists of 14 residues. V was pared by 2 bases and J by 4 bases, with 2 bases of the junction left unmatched. The DNA of the CDR3 is TGCGCCAGCAGCTTTGGGACAGGGGCCTATGGCTACACCTTC. Amino acid sequence: CASSFGTGAYGYTF.

The rearrangement links TRBV7-6 to TRBJ2-4, with D perhaps being TRBD1 or TRBD2 (6 bases each). The J call is in doubt because the DNA end fits TRBJ2-7 better. Germline-derived CDR1 and CDR2 are SGHVS and FNYEAQ. This CDR3 contains 15 residues. The CDR3 region is CASSLGRGHGYEQYF. In nucleotides, the CDR3 is TGTGCCAGCAGCTTAGGACGGGGGCATGGCTACGAGCAGTACTTC.

The rearrangement links TRBV29-1 to TRBJ1-1; no reliable D call. The CDR3 loop spans 13 amino acids. V lost 5 bases and J lost 5, with 15 bases in between. Germline CDR1 SQVTM, CDR2 ANQGSEA. The CDR3 loop reads CSVKHERRTEAFF. The CDR3 DNA follows: TGCAGCGTTAAACACGAAAGAAGGACTGAAGCTTTCTTT.

This clonotype was counted between two and nine times. A much larger clone lies one base from this, so it may be a read error. V usage is TRBV7-2 and J usage is TRBJ2-5, with 16 bases lining up with TRBD2. In germline, CDR1 is SGHTA, CDR2 FQGNSA. The CDR3 runs 16 residues. The V and J ends lost 5 bases and 3 bases, in that order; junction bases with no gene match: 3. Written as DNA, the CDR3 is TGTGCCAGCAGCCAGGGACTAGCGGGGGGGAAAGAGACCCAGTACTTC. It codes for CASSQGLAGGKETQYF.

The genes are TRBV12-3 or TRBV12-4 and TRBJ1-4; D unclear. The CDR3 runs to 14 residues. V lost 3 bases and J 8 bases, leaving 13 bases between the germline ends. This chain's CDR3 is CASSFVSGTEKLFF. The DNA of the CDR3 is TGTGCCAGCAGTTTCGTCTCTGGTACGGAAAAACTGTTTTTT.

The rearrangement links TRBV7-9 to TRBJ2-3, with 10 bases lining up with TRBD2. Looked up from germline, CDR1 is SEHNR and CDR2 is FQNEAQ (reference sequence). This CDR3 spans 18 amino acids. Unmatched junction bases numbered 13, after V lost 3 bases and J lost 4 bases. CDR3 amino acids: CASSFRMWASGGPDTQYF. DNA of the CDR3: TGTGCCAGCAGCTTCAGGATGTGGGCTAGCGGGGGTCCAGATACGCAGTATTTT.

V usage is TRBV10-3 and J usage is TRBJ2-7, with 8 bases aligning to TRBD2. Germline values: CDR1 ENHRY, CDR2 SYGVKD. V lost 5 bases to trimming and J lost 2 bases; unmatched junction nucleotides: 5. This CDR3 is 14 amino acids long. CDR3 residues: CAISLSGGAYEQYF. CDR3 nucleotide sequence: TGTGCCATCAGTTTATCGGGGGGGGCCTACGAGCAGTACTTC.

This chain connects TRBV6-1 to TRBJ1-6; 8 bases map to TRBD1. With 2 bases clipped from V and 9 bases from J, the junction kept 6 bases outside the gene matches. Per germline, CDR1 MNHNS and CDR2 SASEGT. The CDR3 is made up of 15 amino acids. This CDR3 reads CASSEQGQVFSPLHF. The CDR3 DNA is TGTGCCAGCAGTGAACAGGGACAGGTTTTTTCACCCCTCCACTTT.

The chain employs TRBV4-3 and TRBJ2-6, with unresolved D. The CDR3 spans 17 residues. Trimming shortened V by 0 bases and J by 2 bases, and 11 bases separated the two germline ends. Germline-derived CDR1 and CDR2 are LGHNA and YSLEER. The CDR3 region is CASSQDLGAAGANVLTF. For the CDR3, the DNA is TGCGCCAGCAGCCAAGATTTGGGTGCAGCTGGGGCCAACGTCCTGACTTTC.

The chain has TRBV5-1 and TRBJ1-1; the match to TRBD1 covers 10 bases. The CDR3 totals 12 residues. V shed 4 bases, J shed 11 bases, and the junction held 5 bases outside the gene matches. The germline V gene has CDR1 SGHRS and CDR2 YFSETQ. As DNA, the CDR3 is TGCGCCAGCAGCACCGACAGGGGGCTGGCTTTCTTT. Its protein product is CASSTDRGLAFF.

The V gene is TRBV29-1, the J gene TRBJ2-2, with D unresolved. The germline V gene has CDR1 SQVTM and CDR2 ANQGSEA. CDR3 length: 13 residues. The V and J ends lost 4 bases and 1 base respectively, with 7 bases between them. CDR3 DNA sequence: TGCAGCGTTGCACAGCAGAACACCGGGGAGCTGTTTTTT. Its translation is CSVAQQNTGELFF.

This clonotype has just a few counts. The rearrangement uses TRBV3-1 and TRBJ2-5, with D possibly matching TRBD1 (6 bases). The CDR3 spans 14 residues. Germline V gene data show CDR1 as LGHDT and CDR2 as YNNKEL (reference sequence). The V end was cut by 1 base, the J end by 2 bases, with 8 bases between. CDR3 sequence: CASSQVDRQETQYF. CDR3 DNA sequence: TGTGCCAGCAGCCAAGTGGACAGACAAGAGACCCAGTACTTC.

The rearrangement joins TRBV20-1 to TRBJ1-2; 9 bases agree with TRBD1. The CDR3 length is 15 residues. Germline CDR1 is DFQATT and CDR2 is SNEGSKA (reference sequence). V lost 2 bases, J lost 5 bases, and 9 bases stayed unmatched. CDR3: CSARSPGTGLYGYTF. The CDR3 coding sequence is TGCAGTGCTAGATCCCCCGGGACAGGGTTGTATGGCTACACCTTC.

The CDR3 loop is CASSLRGQRSSYEQYF. CDR3 DNA: TGTGCCAGCAGCTTGAGGGGGCAGCGATCCTCCTACGAGCAGTACTTC. The chain combines TRBV7-2 with TRBJ2-7; 7 nucleotides align to TRBD1. There are 16 residues in the CDR3. Germline CDR1 is SGHTA and CDR2 is FQGNSA. V trimming: 3 bases; J trimming: 0 bases; junction bases outside the gene matches: 8.

The chain recombines TRBV30 with TRBJ2-3, with 11 bases aligning to TRBD1. Germline CDR1 GTSNPN, CDR2 SVGIG (reference sequence). The length of the CDR3 is 13 residues. V shed 0 bases and J 8 bases; nucleotides not matched to a gene: 1. The chain's CDR3 is CAWSVGTGGTQYF. The DNA for the CDR3 is TGTGCCTGGAGTGTGGGGACAGGGGGTACGCAGTATTTT.